A single sample is the source of the 21 T cell receptor beta chains below, sequenced in a study of blood T cell repertoires in COVID-19. Profiled with immunoSEQ multiplex PCR; TCRdb holds only in-frame clones, not every one. The data hold about 200,000 clones, with 88% observed a single time. The specimen sequenced was peripheral blood. The receptors here all came from a young man with active or convalescent COVID-19.

This clone was seen only once. The chain has TRBV5-4 and TRBJ2-7; TRBD2 is a possible D gene (6 bases). The V and J ends lost 4 bases and 3 bases respectively, with 14 bases between them. Germline CDR1 SGHNT, CDR2 YYREEE (reference sequence). This CDR3 has 14 amino acids. The CDR3 reads CASSPAGTGYEQYF. The DNA for the CDR3 is TGTGCCAGCAGCCCCGCCGGGACTGGCTACGAGCAGTACTTC.

The gene calls are TRBV7-2 and TRBJ2-2, with D perhaps matching TRBD2 (6 bases). Trimming left V 1 base short and J 4 bases short, with 16 bases between. The CDR3 extends over 17 amino acids. Germline V gene data show CDR1 as SGHTA and CDR2 as FQGNSA. CDR3 sequence (DNA): TGTGCCAGCAGCTTAGGGTCCGGTAGGAGGGGCACCGGGGAGCTGTTTTTT. It translates to CASSLGSGRRGTGELFF.

J is TRBJ2-7 and V is TRBV13; 12 bases match TRBD2. Germline CDR1 and CDR2: PRHDT and FYEKMQ (reference sequence). J gave up 2 bases and V 5 bases, and 4 bases lay outside the gene matches. The CDR3 spans 15 residues. The CDR3 DNA sequence: TGTGCCAGCAGCATCCGGACTAGCGGGACCTACGAGCAGTACTTC. It codes for CASSIRTSGTYEQYF.

The rearrangement joins TRBV18 to TRBJ1-5; a weak D match, TRBD1 (5 bases). Germline V gives CDR1 KGHSH, CDR2 LQKENI. Between the trimmed V and J ends, which lost 6 bases and 4 bases, there was a span of 10 bases. The CDR3 sequence is 13 residues long. The CDR3: CASSGGDNQPQHF. CDR3 coding DNA: TGTGCCAGCTCGGGGGGGGATAATCAGCCCCAGCATTTT. The full variable domain, completed using reference TRBV18 and TRBJ1-5, is NAGVMQNPRHLVRRRGQEARLRCSPMKGHSHVYWYRQLPEEGLKFMVYLQKENIIDESGMPKERFSAEFPKEGPSILRIQQVVRGDSAAYFCASSGGDNQPQHFGDGTRLSIL.

This sequence joins TRBV18 and TRBJ2-2; 7 positions agree with TRBD1. The V segment lost 6 bases and the J segment 6 bases; nucleotides outside the gene matches: 4. Germline lookup yields CDR1 KGHSH and CDR2 LQKENI. This CDR3 contains 13 residues. The CDR3 reads CASSRQGSGELFF. The CDR3 coding sequence is TGTGCCAGCTCGCGACAGGGCTCCGGGGAGCTGTTTTTT. Full variable domain (missing parts from reference TRBV18 and TRBJ2-2): NAGVMQNPRHLVRRRGQEARLRCSPMKGHSHVYWYRQLPEEGLKFMVYLQKENIIDESGMPKERFSAEFPKEGPSILRIQQVVRGDSAAYFCASSRQGSGELFFGEGSRLTVL.

This clone appeared a few times. The rearrangement uses TRBV6-6 and TRBJ1-4; TRBD1 aligns across 7 bases. The germline gives CDR1 MNHNY, CDR2 SVGAGI (reference sequence). The length of the CDR3 is 17 residues. V gave up 5 bases and J gave up 7 bases; unmatched junction bases: 16. Written as DNA, the CDR3 is TGTGCCAGCAGTCAGCGGACAGGACGTTCAACTGGTGAAAAACTGTTTTTT. This codes for CASSQRTGRSTGEKLFF.

The V and J genes are TRBV5-4 and TRBJ1-2, with a tentative D call TRBD1 (5 bases). Per the germline V gene, CDR1 is SGHNT and CDR2 is YYREEE (reference sequence). The CDR3 has 15 amino acids. V was pared by 2 bases and J by 3 bases, with 14 bases between. The chain's CDR3 is CASSFLPGLDYGYTF. Here the CDR3 DNA reads TGTGCCAGCAGCTTTCTTCCAGGGCTCGACTATGGCTACACCTTC.

This chain uses TRBV18 with TRBJ2-6; TRBD1 aligns across 10 bases. Germline V CDR1 and CDR2: KGHSH, LQKENI. The CDR3 has 20 amino acids. After removal of 4 bases from V and 0 bases from J, the junction contained 12 bases not matched to a gene. The CDR3 loop reads CASSRNSPGQGSSGANVLTF. In DNA form, the CDR3 reads TGTGCCAGCTCACGCAATTCTCCGGGACAGGGGAGCTCTGGGGCCAACGTCCTGACTTTC.

The genes are TRBV6-2 or TRBV6-3 and TRBJ2-3; maybe TRBD2 (6 bases). The CDR3 sequence is 17 residues long. Deletions cut 4 bases from V and 1 base from J, with 18 bases between. The V gene's germline CDR1 is MNHEY and CDR2 SVGEGT. The CDR3 coding sequence is TGTGCCAGCAGTTTCCCGAGACCGGGACTCCGCACAGATACGCAGTATTTT. As protein: CASSFPRPGLRTDTQYF.

The gene calls are TRBV10-3 and TRBJ2-3; 9 bases agree with TRBD2. CDR1 ENHRY and CDR2 SYGVKD come from the germline V gene. With 10 bases clipped from V and 0 bases from J, the junction kept 5 bases outside the gene matches. This CDR3 contains 14 residues. This chain's CDR3 is CATTGLASTDTQYF. The CDR3 DNA follows: TGTGCCACCACCGGACTAGCGAGCACAGATACGCAGTATTTT.

The rearrangement uses TRBV24-1 and TRBJ1-1; a possible D gene is TRBD1 (6 bases). The ends were cut back, 5 bases at V and 1 base at J, with 10 bases in the middle. The CDR3 runs to 14 residues. Germline loops: CDR1 KGHDR, CDR2 SFDVKD. In nucleotides, the CDR3 is TGTGCCACCAGTGCCTCGACAGGGAACACTGAAGCTTTCTTT. It translates to CATSASTGNTEAFF.

The chain links TRBV5-1 to TRBJ2-1, with D maybe TRBD2 (7 bases). This CDR3 contains 16 residues. From germline, CDR1 is SGHRS and CDR2 YFSETQ. The germline V and J ends were trimmed by 4 bases and 6 bases, with 20 bases remaining between them. CDR3 nucleotides: TGCGCCAGCAGCCCCGGTAGGGGGGGGGCCCGCAATGAGCAGTTCTTC. This gives the protein CASSPGRGGARNEQFF.

This chain links TRBV19 with TRBJ2-7; 13 nucleotides match TRBD2. Germline V CDR1 and CDR2: LNHDA, SQIVND (reference sequence). This CDR3 region has 16 residues. V lost 4 bases and J lost 3; bases outside the gene matches: 6. The CDR3 region is CASSKARLAGGYEQYF. CDR3 nucleotide sequence: TGTGCCAGTAGTAAGGCCCGACTAGCGGGAGGCTACGAGCAGTACTTC. Supplemented by reference TRBV19 and TRBJ2-7, the full variable domain reads DGGITQSPKYLFRKEGQNVTLSCEQNLNHDAMYWYRQDPGQGLRLIYYSQIVNDFQKGDIAEGYSVSREKKESFPLTVTSAQKNPTAFYLCASSKARLAGGYEQYFGPGTRLTVT.

The rearrangement joins TRBV2 to TRBJ2-3; D call uncertain. From germline, CDR1 is SNHLY and CDR2 FYNNEI. This CDR3 spans 14 amino acids. Trimming shortened V by 4 bases and J by 0 bases, and 8 bases separated the two germline ends. The CDR3 coding sequence is TGTGCCAGCAGTGTTAGCCCTAGCACAGATACGCAGTATTTT. This gives the protein CASSVSPSTDTQYF.

The rearrangement joins TRBV28 to TRBJ1-6; 10 nucleotides agree with TRBD1. Trimming cost V 6 bases and J 7 bases; bases outside gene matches: 3. The CDR3 covers 14 residues. Germline values: CDR1 MDHEN, CDR2 SYDVKM. The CDR3 loop reads CASRGTGENSPLHF. The CDR3 DNA sequence: TGTGCCAGCAGGGGGACAGGGGAGAATTCACCCCTCCACTTT.

The chain links TRBV3-1 (or the pseudogene TRBV3-2) to TRBJ2-7; D perhaps matches TRBD2 (6 bases). Germline V gene lookup returns CDR1 LGHDT and CDR2 YNNKEL (reference sequence). There are 12 residues in the CDR3. V shed 1 base and J shed 6 bases, with 7 bases lying between them. CDR3: CASSQVGGEQYF. The DNA for the CDR3 is TGTGCCAGCAGCCAAGTGGGGGGCGAGCAGTACTTC.

This chain uses TRBV4-1 with TRBJ2-3; D possibly corresponds to TRBD2 (6 bases). V was pared by 1 base and J by 0 bases, with 11 bases between. The CDR3 spans 16 residues. Germline V gives CDR1 MGHRA, CDR2 YSYEKL. The CDR3 loop is CASSQAGGTSTDTQYF. CDR3 coding DNA: TGCGCCAGCAGCCAAGCTGGCGGGACTAGCACAGATACGCAGTATTTT.

V usage is TRBV6-6 and J usage is TRBJ2-1, with 8 bases fitting TRBD1. Germline CDR1 reads MNHNY; CDR2 reads SVGAGI (reference sequence). The ends lost 0 bases at V and 6 bases at J; junction bases unmatched: 4. This CDR3 has 15 residues. For the CDR3, the DNA is TGTGCCAGCAGTTACTCTGACGACAGGGGCAATGAGCAGTTCTTC. Its protein product is CASSYSDDRGNEQFF.

This clone came up once. The CDR3 DNA is TGTGCCAGCAGCCCCCCGTTGTCTACCGGGGAGCTGTTTTTT. Translated, it gives CASSPPLSTGELFF. V usage is TRBV7-9 and J usage is TRBJ2-2; D is undetermined. Germline V gives CDR1 SEHNR, CDR2 FQNEAQ (reference sequence). There are 14 residues in the CDR3. Trimming removed 5 bases at V and 5 bases at J, with 12 bases between.

V and J are TRBV19 and TRBJ2-2; D gene ambiguous. The CDR3 loop spans 13 amino acids. Trimming pared 1 base from V and 3 bases from J, leaving 3 bases between. CDR1 and CDR2 from the germline V gene are LNHDA and SQIVND (reference sequence). The CDR3 reads CASSIGDTGELFF. CDR3 nucleotides: TGTGCCAGTAGTATAGGCGACACCGGGGAGCTGTTTTTT.

This rearrangement joins TRBV3-1 (or the pseudogene TRBV3-2) to TRBJ1-5; no clear D. In germline, CDR1 is LGHDT, CDR2 YNNKEL (reference sequence). V gave up 0 bases and J gave up 6 bases, with 12 bases separating them. The CDR3 totals 15 residues. The CDR3 region is CASSQDRSVGQPQHF. DNA for the CDR3: TGTGCCAGCAGCCAAGATCGATCGGTCGGTCAGCCCCAGCATTTT.